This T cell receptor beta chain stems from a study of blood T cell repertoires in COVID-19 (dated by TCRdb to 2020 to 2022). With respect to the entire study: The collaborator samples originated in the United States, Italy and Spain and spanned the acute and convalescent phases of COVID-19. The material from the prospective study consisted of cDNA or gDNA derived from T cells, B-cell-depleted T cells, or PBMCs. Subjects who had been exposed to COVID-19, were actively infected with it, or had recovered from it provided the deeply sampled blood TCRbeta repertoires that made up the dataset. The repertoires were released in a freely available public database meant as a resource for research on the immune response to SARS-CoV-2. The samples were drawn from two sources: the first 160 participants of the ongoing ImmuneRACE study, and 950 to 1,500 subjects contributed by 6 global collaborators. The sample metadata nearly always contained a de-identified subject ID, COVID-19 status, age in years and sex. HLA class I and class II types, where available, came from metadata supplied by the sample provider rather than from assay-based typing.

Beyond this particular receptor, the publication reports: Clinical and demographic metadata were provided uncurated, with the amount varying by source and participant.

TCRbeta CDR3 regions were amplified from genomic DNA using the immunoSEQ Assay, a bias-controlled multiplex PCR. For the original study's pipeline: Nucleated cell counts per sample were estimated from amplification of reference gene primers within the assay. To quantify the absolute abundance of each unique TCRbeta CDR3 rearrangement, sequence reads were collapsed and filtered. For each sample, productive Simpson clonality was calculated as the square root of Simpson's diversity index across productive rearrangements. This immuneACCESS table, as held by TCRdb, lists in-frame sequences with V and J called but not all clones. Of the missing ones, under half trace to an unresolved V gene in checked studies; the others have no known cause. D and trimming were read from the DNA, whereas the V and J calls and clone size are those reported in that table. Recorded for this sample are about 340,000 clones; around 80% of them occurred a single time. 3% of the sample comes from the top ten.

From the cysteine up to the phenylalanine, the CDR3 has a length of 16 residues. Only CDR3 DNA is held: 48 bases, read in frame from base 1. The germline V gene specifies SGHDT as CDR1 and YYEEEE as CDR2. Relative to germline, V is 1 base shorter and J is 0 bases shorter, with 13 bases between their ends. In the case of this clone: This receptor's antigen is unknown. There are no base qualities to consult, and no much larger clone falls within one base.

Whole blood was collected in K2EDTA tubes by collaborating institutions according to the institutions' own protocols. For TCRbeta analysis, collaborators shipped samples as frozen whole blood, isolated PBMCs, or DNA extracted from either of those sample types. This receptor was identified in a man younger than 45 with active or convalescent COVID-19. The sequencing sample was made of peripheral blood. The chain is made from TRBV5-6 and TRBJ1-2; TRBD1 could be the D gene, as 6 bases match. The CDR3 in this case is CASSLNRDVPNYGYTF. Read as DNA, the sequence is TGTGCCAGCAGCTTGAACAGGGACGTTCCTAACTATGGCTACACCTTC.